This TCR beta chain was profiled in a study of cytomegalovirus exposure and HLA in healthy donors (dated by TCRdb to the late 2010s). Study-wide context: An earlier analysis of some 600 of the donors reported about 300 Gb of sequence data and 117 million unique TCR beta sequences obtained from some 200 million T cells. An early release that covered around 590 HLA-typed donors contained approximately 320 gigabases of sequencing data and 70 million to 100 million unique TCR sequences. Of the 300 to 450 genotyped donors, 65% to 90% were placed in the genetic ancestry cluster associated with self-reported Caucasian donors. The study aimed to test whether signatures of past pathogen exposure could be identified by cataloging public T cell receptors. The T cell repertoires of some 700 subjects were profiled by immunosequencing and related to cytomegalovirus serostatus. A separate validation cohort of about 110 different subjects was used in addition to the roughly 620-subject first cohort. The study combined high-throughput TCR immunosequencing, statistical association of individual TCRs with disease status, and machine learning to predict cytomegalovirus infection status. In a later analysis, previously published TCR beta repertoires from about 670 donors were re-analyzed and high-resolution HLA genotyping was added so that TCR occurrence patterns could be studied. Rather than using new phenotypic data, the later analysis identified candidate immune exposures from TCR beta sequences and from how often those sequences occurred across donors. An earlier analysis of approximately 640 of the donors applied high-throughput TCR beta sequencing to assess whether each TCR beta V gene segment acted as functional or pseudogenic. Donor age, sex, ethnicity and CMV serostatus were compiled together with the repertoire data. In a later genetic analysis, genome-wide SNP genotypes for about three fifths of the 666 donors were used, and that subset was treated as a discovery cohort. All discovery cohort repertoires had been generated using a single sequencing platform. HLA typing included class I and class II loci at four-digit resolution. The number of typed donors differed by locus: about 620-630 for A, B, C, DRB1 and DQB1; 522 for DQA1; around 610 for DPA1; and some 450 for DPB1. Because of strong linkage in the cohort, a handful of DR-DQ haplotypes were treated as single units for association and clustering. Across some 400 genotyped donors of the cohort, an average of about 220,000 unique TCR beta nucleotide sequences per donor were sequenced, and roughly 20% of those sequences were non-productive. The study at large found these results: A later genetic analysis reported fewer N-insertions in productive TCRs among donors in an Asian-associated ancestry cluster than the roughly 690-donor mean. The 87-base-pair reads could not distinguish some IMGT-functional V segments, including TRBV6-2 and TRBV6-3, so those segments were excluded. The only immune exposure information available for the cohort was CMV serostatus. Sequencing depth was assumed to be roughly uniform across donors in the presence/absence analyses, though that assumption may not hold. A total of 164 TCR beta chains were listed by the study as associated with cytomegalovirus. A later analysis found that TCR association rates varied across HLA loci, with DRB1 alleles showing the most associated TCRs and HLA-C alleles the fewest. A later analysis found that HLA-associated TCR beta chains were more clonally expanded and had lower generation probabilities than equally common non-associated chains. V-gene and J-gene trimming of TCR beta chains was associated with a missense DCLRE1C variant in a later genetic analysis, and the association was replicated in an independent cohort. When HLA alleles, especially DR and DQ, strongly co-occurred, TCR associations were difficult to assign to individual alleles. At a false discovery rate of 0.05, a later analysis linked 15,000 to 20,000 TCR beta sequences to specific HLA alleles. A later analysis reported that several top co-occurrence clusters appeared linked to parvovirus B19, influenza, CMV and Epstein-Barr virus. It was suggested by the authors that the approach could potentially be generalized to other disease states and immunological phenotypes. The sequencing pipeline was judged likely to have produced a cluster of highly shared sequence variants as a technical artifact. In this cohort, only TCR beta chains were sequenced, and detectable features were limited by the absence of alpha or paired-chain data. Correlated functional status among segregating V segments might reflect linkage disequilibrium, but an unknown experimental factor could not be ruled out. Across donors, most TCR sequences were observed very rarely, whereas some public TCRs were present in many individuals. The classifier was reported to diagnose cytomegalovirus status with high specificity and sensitivity in both the original cohort and the validation cohort. Broadly in line with IMGT annotations, most TCR beta V segments showed up in productive rearrangements about 87% or about 30% of the time in an earlier analysis of some 590 of the donors. A later analysis found that most CMV-associated TCR beta chains appeared HLA-restricted, with HLA associations seemingly driven largely by CMV exposure. Three of the identified cytomegalovirus-associated TCR beta chains were confirmed in vitro to be specific for cytomegalovirus antigens. A further reported finding was that TCR beta sequences accurately predicted the HLA-A and HLA-B alleles for most subjects in the first cohort. HLA typing was unavailable for some donors at each locus, so association tests used only the typed subset. The earlier analysis of approximately 540 of the donors excluded 15 to 20 rarely observed V segments, including chromosome 9 orphons, because counts were too low.

The library relied on the immunoSEQ multiplex PCR assay. A mixture of 60 forward primers for TCR Vbeta segments and 13 reverse primers for TCR Jbeta segments was used in the multiplex PCR. Amplification of the CDR3 region of rearranged TCR beta genes was performed with a multiplex PCR assay on genomic DNA. The Illumina HiSeq System was used to sequence the amplified TCR beta libraries as 87-base-pair reads. The published analysis was carried out like this. Across the roughly 640 repertoires, a later analysis counted 80 million or so unique TCR beta chains, 9.5 million to 12 million of which were shared by at least two donors. To remove PCR and sequencing errors, raw reads were error-corrected and collapsed into unique sequences using a nearest-neighbor algorithm that merged closely related sequences. To assign V, D and J gene segments, CDR3 sequences were aligned to IMGT reference sequences. For a sequence to be retained, a match of at least six nucleotides was required to both a V gene segment and a J gene segment. A rearrangement was called productive if the CDR3 had no stop codons and remained in frame with V and J, and every other rearrangement was called non-productive. Following IMGT convention, CDR3 was defined as the stretch from the second conserved V-encoded cysteine to the conserved J-encoded phenylalanine. In an earlier analysis of around 600 of the donors, sequences lacking an unambiguous match to a single V gene segment were excluded. In an earlier analysis of about 590 of the donors, a V segment was called functional when productive rearrangements were above 56.7%, and segregating when the standard deviation between donors exceeded 5%. A statistical classification framework was developed to diagnose cytomegalovirus status using the catalog of TCR beta chain sequences. In a later analysis, TCR nucleotide sequences were compared against IMGT/GENE-DB human TR gene sequences so that V and J genes could be assigned. Using the TCRdist pipeline, a later analysis assigned CDR3 sequences along with most-parsimonious VDJ recombination scenarios. In a later analysis, each TCR beta chain was defined by its CDR3 amino acid sequence together with its V-gene family, and reads lacking a unique V-gene family were excluded. In a later analysis, 450 to 600 highly shared, low-generation-probability nucleotide sequences were removed to address suspected cross-contamination and a sequencing artifact. A later analysis calculated a clonal expansion index for each public chain from normalized within-repertoire ranks of inferred template counts. In a later analysis, generation probabilities were computed with a VDJ recombination model fitted to out-of-frame rearrangements, and the resulting probabilities were checked against IGoR. In a later analysis, hypergeometric tests were used to score TCR-TCR, TCR-HLA and TCR-CMV co-occurrence, with a repertoire-size bias correction applied to TCR pairs. In a later analysis, false discovery rates were estimated by permuting HLA or CMV assignments 20 times. In a later analysis, co-occurring TCRs were grouped with DBSCAN, and TCRdist sequence similarity was added when clustering was performed within HLA-allele-positive subsets. Co-occurrence clustering excluded repertoires with fewer than 30,000 or more than 120,000 public chains, plus five with anomalous nucleotide sharing. TCRdb mirrors the immuneACCESS table, restricted to in-frame sequences. Some clones are absent from its copies; in checked studies, under half trace to an unresolved V gene, and the reason for the others is unknown. V, J and clone size derive from that table, while D and trimming were established from the DNA sequence. Recorded for this sample are fewer than 350,000 clones; 70% to 90% of them occurred a single time. The top ten clones comprise about 2% of the sample.

In total, 600 or so healthy bone marrow donors made up the cohort. At the time of sampling, every cohort member was nominally healthy, though immune exposures that went unrecorded were likely present. The donor tested CMV seronegative and was one of the 352 seronegative cohort members. A peripheral blood sample was collected from each donor, and TCR beta sequencing was performed on peripheral blood mononuclear cells. Genomic DNA was extracted from the blood cell samples with the Qiagen DNeasy Blood Extraction Kit. As regards this clone: Its antigen remains undetermined. Per-base qualities were not stored, and no clone one base away is much larger.

The junction shows trimming of 7 bases on V and 1 base on J, and the gene matches do not reach 14 bases of it. For CDR1 and CDR2, the germline V gene (reference sequence) lists PRHDT and FYEKMQ. Taken from cysteine to phenylalanine, the CDR3 has 19 residues. The read is trimmed to its CDR3 DNA, 57 bases read in frame from base 1. The sequenced sample consisted of PBMCs. The V gene is TRBV13 and the J gene is TRBJ2-3; TRBD2 lines up with 13 middle nucleotides. The source of this sequence is a woman between 18 and 29 years old in good health and CMV-seronegative. CDR3 protein: CASNPQGGLAGVGTDTQYF. The sequenced DNA: TGTGCCAGCAATCCGCAGGGAGGACTAGCGGGGGTTGGCACAGATACGCAGTATTTT.